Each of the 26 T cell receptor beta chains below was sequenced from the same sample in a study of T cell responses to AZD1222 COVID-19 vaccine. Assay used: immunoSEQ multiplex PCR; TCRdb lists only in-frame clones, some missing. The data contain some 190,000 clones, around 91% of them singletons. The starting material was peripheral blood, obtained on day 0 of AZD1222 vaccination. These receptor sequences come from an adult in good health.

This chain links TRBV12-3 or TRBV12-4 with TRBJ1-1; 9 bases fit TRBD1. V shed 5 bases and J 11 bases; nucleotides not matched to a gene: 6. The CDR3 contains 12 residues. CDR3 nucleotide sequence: TGTGCCAGCAGTCTCGGGACAGGGAAGGCTTTCTTT. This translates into CASSLGTGKAFF.

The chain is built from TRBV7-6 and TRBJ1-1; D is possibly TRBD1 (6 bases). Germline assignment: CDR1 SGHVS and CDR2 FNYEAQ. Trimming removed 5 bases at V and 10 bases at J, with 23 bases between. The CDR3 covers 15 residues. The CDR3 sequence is CASSPVPGDQSGAFF. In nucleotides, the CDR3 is TGTGCCAGCAGCCCAGTCCCAGGGGACCAGAGTGGAGCTTTCTTT. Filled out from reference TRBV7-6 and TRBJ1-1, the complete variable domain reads GAGVSQSPRYKVTKRGQDVALRCDPISGHVSLYWYRQALGQGPEFLTYFNYEAQQDKSGLPNDRFSAERPEGSISTLTIQRTEQRDSAMYRCASSPVPGDQSGAFFGQGTRLTVV.

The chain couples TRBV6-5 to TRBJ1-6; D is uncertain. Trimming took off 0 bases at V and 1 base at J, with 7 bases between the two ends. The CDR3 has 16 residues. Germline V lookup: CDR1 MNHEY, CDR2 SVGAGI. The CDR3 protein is CASSYSIGSYNSPLHF. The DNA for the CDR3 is TGTGCCAGCAGTTACTCGATTGGGTCCTATAATTCACCCCTCCACTTT.

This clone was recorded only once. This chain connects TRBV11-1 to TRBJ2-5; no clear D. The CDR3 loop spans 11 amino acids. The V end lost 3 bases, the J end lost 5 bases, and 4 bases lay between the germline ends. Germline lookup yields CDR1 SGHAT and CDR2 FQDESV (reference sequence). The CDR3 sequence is CASSFGETQYF. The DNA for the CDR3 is TGTGCCAGCAGCTTTGGTGAGACCCAGTACTTC. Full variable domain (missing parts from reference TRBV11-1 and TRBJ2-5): EAEVAQSPRYKITEKSQAVAFWCDPISGHATLYWYRQILGQGPELLVQFQDESVVDDSQLPKDRFSAERLKGVDSTLKIQPAELGDSAMYLCASSFGETQYFGPGTRLLVL.

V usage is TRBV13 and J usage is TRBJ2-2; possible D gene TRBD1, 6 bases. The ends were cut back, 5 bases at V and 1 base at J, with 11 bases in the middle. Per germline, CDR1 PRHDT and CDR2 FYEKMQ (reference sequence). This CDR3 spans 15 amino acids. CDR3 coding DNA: TGTGCCAGCAGCACCGGGACAATGAACACCGGGGAGCTGTTTTTT. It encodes CASSTGTMNTGELFF.

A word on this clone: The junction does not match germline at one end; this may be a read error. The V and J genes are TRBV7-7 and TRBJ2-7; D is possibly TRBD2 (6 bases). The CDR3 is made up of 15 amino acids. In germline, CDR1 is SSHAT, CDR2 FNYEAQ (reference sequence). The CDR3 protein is CASSLAPGVSYEQYF. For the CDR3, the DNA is TGTGCTAGCAGCTTAGCCCCGGGGGTCTCCTACGAGCAGTACTTC.

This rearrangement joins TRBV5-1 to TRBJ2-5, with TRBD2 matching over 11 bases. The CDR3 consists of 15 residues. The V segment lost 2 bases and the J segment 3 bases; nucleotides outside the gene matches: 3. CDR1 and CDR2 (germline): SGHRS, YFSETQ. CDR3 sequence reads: CASSLLTSGEETQYF. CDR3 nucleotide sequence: TGCGCCAGCAGCTTACTGACTAGCGGGGAAGAGACCCAGTACTTC.

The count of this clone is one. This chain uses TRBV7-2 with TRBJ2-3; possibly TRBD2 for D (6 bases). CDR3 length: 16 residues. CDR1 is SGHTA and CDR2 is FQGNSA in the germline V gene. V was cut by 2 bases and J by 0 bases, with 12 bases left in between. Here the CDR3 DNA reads TGTGCCAGCAGCTTATATCTTCTAGCGAGCACAGATACGCAGTATTTT. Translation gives CASSLYLLASTDTQYF.

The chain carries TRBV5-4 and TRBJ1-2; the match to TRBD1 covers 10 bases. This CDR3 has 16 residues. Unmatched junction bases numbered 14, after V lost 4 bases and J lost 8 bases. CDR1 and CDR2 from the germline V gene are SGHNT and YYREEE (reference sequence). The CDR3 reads CASSPQGTGDLRGYTF. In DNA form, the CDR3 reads TGTGCCAGCAGCCCCCAGGGGACAGGGGACTTGCGGGGCTACACCTTC.

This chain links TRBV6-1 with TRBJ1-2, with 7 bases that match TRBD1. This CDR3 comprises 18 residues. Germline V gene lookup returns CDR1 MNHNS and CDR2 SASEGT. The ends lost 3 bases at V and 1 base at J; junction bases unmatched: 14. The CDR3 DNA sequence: TGTGCCAGCAGTGACCTACCTGGGGAGGGGGCCCTTAACTATGGCTACACCTTC. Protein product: CASSDLPGEGALNYGYTF.

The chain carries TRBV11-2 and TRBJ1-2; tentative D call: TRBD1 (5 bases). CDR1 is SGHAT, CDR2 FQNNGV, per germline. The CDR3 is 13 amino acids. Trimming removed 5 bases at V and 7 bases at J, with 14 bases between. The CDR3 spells CASSTGGPGGYTF. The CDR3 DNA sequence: TGTGCCAGCAGCACCGGGGGACCGGGTGGCTACACCTTC.

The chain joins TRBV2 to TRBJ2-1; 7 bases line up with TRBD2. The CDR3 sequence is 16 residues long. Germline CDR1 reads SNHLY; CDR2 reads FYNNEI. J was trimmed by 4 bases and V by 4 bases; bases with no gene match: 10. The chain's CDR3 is CASSADGRGAYNEQFF. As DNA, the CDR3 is TGTGCCAGCAGTGCCGATGGGAGGGGAGCATACAATGAGCAGTTCTTC.

CDR3 in DNA: TGCGCCAGCAGCTTGATTAGCGGGGGACTCGGAGATACGCAGTATTTT. Its translation is CASSLISGGLGDTQYF. The rearrangement joins TRBV5-1 to TRBJ2-3; 9 positions match TRBD2. The CDR3 runs to 16 residues. Germline V CDR1 and CDR2: SGHRS, YFSETQ. The V gene end was trimmed by 1 base and the J gene end by 5 bases; junction bases not matched to a gene: 8.

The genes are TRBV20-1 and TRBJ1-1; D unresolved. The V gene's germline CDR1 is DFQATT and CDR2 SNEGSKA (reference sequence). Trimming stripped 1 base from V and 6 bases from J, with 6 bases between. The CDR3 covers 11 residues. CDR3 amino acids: CSARVQAEAFF. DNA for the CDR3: TGCAGTGCTAGAGTGCAAGCTGAAGCTTTCTTT.

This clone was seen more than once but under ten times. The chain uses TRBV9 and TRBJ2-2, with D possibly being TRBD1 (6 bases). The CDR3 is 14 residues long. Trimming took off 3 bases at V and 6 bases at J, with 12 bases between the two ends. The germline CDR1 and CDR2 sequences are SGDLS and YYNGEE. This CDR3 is CASSALQGPGELFF. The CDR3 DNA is TGTGCCAGCAGCGCCTTACAGGGTCCCGGGGAGCTGTTTTTT. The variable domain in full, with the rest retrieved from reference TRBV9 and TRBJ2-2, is DSGVTQTPKHLITATGQRVTLRCSPRSGDLSVYWYQQSLDQGLQFLIQYYNGEERAKGNILERFSAQQFPDLHSELNLSSLELGDSALYFCASSALQGPGELFFGEGSRLTVL.

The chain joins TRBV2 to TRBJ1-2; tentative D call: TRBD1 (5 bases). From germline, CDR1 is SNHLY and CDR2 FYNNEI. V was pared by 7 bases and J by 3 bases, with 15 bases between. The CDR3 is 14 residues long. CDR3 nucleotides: TGTGCCAGCATTAGCTCCGGGACGGACTATGGCTACACCTTC. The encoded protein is CASISSGTDYGYTF.

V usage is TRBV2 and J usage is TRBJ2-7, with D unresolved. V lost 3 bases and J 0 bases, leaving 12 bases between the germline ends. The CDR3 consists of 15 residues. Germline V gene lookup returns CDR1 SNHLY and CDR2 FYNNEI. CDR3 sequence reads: CASSERLSASYEQYF. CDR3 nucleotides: TGTGCCAGCAGTGAGAGGTTGTCGGCCTCCTACGAGCAGTACTTC.

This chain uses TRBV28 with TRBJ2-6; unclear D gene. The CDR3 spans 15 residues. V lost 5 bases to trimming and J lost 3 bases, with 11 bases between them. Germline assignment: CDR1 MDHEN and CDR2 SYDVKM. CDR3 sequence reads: CASSPRLDGANVLTF. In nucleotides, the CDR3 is TGTGCCAGCAGTCCCCGGCTTGATGGGGCCAACGTCCTGACTTTC.

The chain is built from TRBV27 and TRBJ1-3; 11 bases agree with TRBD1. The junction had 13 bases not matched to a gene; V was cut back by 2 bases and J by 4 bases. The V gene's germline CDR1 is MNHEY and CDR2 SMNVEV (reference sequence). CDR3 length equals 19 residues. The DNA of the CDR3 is TGTGCCAGCAGTTTAGAGAAGGACAGGGGGCCGTTTAGAGGAAACACCATATATTTT. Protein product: CASSLEKDRGPFRGNTIYF.

Here the CDR3 DNA reads TGTGCCAGCAGCCTACGGGACTTCAATCAGCCCCAGCATTTT. Encoded protein: CASSLRDFNQPQHF. J is TRBJ1-5 and V is TRBV6-4; D might be TRBD1 (5 bases). V was trimmed by 6 bases and J by 3 bases, leaving 12 bases between them. The CDR3 is 14 residues long. The germline V gene encodes CDR1 MRHNA and CDR2 SNTAGT.

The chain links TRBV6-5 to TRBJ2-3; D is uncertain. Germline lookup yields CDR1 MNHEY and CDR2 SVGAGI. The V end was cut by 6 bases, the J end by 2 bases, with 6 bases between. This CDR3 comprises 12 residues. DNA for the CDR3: TGTGCCAGCAGGTCCTACACAGATACGCAGTATTTT. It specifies CASRSYTDTQYF.

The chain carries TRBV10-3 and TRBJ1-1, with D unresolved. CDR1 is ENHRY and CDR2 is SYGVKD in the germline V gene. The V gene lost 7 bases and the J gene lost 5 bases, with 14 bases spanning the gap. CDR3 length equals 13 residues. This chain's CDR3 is CAITPGSLTEAFF. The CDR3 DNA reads TGTGCCATCACCCCGGGGTCATTGACTGAAGCTTTCTTT.

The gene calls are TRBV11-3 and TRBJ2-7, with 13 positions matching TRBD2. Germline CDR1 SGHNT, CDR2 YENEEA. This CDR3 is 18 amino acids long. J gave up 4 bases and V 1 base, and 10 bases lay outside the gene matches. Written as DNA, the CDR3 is TGTGCCAGCAGCTTAGCCCCGCGGGAACTAGCGGGGGGGTACGAGCAGTACGTC. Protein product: CASSLAPRELAGGYEQYV.

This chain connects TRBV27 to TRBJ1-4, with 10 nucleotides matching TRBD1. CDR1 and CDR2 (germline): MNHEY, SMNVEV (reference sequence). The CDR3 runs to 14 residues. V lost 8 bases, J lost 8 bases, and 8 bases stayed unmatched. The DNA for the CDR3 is TGTGCCAGCGGTGTGACAGGGGGCGACGAAAAACTGTTTTTT. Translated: CASGVTGGDEKLFF. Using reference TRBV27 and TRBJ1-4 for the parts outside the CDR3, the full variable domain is EAQVTQNPRYLITVTGKKLTVTCSQNMNHEYMSWYRQDPGLGLRQIYYSMNVEVTDKGDVPEGYKVSRKEKRNFPLILESPSPNQTSLYFCASGVTGGDEKLFFGSGTQLSVL.

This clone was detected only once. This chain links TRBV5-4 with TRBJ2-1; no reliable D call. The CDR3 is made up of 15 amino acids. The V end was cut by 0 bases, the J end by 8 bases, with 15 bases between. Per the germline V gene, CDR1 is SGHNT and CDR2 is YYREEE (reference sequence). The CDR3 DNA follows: TGTGCCAGCAGCTTGGGGTCTGGCCCATTGGATGAGCAGTTCTTC. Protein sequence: CASSLGSGPLDEQFF.

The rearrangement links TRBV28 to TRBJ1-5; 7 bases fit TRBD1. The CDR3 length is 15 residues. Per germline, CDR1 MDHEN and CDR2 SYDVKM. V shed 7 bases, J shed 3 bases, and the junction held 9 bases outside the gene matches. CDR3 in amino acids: CASTNTGANNQPQHF. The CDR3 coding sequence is TGTGCCAGCACTAATACAGGGGCCAACAATCAGCCCCAGCATTTT.